Sequencing of this TCR beta chain was carried out in a study of T cells in women clearing cervical HPV infection. Study at large: Only a few women had HLA typing results available. Study-wide findings and caveats: T-cell numbers per sample were unknown and may explain richness differences.

Regarding this clone: What it recognizes is unknown. The read ends 3 residues shy of where the CDR3 ends; the end is completed using the germline J gene.

Sequencing used immunoSEQ multiplex PCR; TCRdb keeps in-frame clones, though not all of them. The listing contains approximately 31,000 clones. V gave up 1 base and J gave up 4 bases; unmatched junction bases: 3. CDR3 length equals 15 residues. Germline V gene data show CDR1 as KGHSH and CDR2 as LQKENI. This clonotype was obtained from a woman between 18 and 70 years old with a cervical HPV16 infection that either progressed to CIN3+ or cleared (not recorded which). This chain links TRBV18 with TRBJ1-1, with TRBD1 matching 10 bases. Sequencing was performed on blood buffy coat. CDR3 region: CASSPRTGGVTEAFF. The part of the CDR3 DNA that was read is TGTGCCAGCTCACCACGGACAGGGGGGGTCACTGAA.